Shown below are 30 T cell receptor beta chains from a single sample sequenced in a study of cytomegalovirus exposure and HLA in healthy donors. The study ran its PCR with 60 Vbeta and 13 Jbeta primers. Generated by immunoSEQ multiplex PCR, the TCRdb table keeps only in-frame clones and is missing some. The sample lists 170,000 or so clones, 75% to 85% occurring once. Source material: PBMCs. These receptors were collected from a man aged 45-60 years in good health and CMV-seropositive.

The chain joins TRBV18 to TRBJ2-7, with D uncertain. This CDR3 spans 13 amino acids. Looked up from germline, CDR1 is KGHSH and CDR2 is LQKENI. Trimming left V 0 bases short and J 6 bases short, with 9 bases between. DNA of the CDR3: TGTGCCAGCTCACCACCGACGGGTCTCGAGCAGTACGTC. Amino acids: CASSPPTGLEQYV.

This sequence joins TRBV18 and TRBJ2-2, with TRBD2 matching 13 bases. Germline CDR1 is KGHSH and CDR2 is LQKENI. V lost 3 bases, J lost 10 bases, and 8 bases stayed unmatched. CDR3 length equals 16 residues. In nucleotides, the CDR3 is TGTGCCAGCTCACCGGGGACTAGCGGGAAGTCGGCGGAGCTGTTTTTT. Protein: CASSPGTSGKSAELFF.

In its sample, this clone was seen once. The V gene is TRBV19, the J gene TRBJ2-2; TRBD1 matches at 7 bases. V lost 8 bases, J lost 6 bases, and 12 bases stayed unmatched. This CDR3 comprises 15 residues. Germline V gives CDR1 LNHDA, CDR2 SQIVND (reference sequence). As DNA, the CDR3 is TGTGCCAGTGGAGTCAGGGGGAATGGCGCCGGGGAGCTGTTTTTT. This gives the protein CASGVRGNGAGELFF.

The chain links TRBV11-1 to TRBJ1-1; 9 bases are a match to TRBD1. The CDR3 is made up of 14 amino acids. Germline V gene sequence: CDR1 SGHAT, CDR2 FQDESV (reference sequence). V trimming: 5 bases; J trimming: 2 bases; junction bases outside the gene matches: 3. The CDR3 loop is CASSEQGANTEAFF. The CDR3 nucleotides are TGTGCCAGCAGCGAACAGGGGGCAAACACTGAAGCTTTCTTT. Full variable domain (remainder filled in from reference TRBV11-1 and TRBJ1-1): EAEVAQSPRYKITEKSQAVAFWCDPISGHATLYWYRQILGQGPELLVQFQDESVVDDSQLPKDRFSAERLKGVDSTLKIQPAELGDSAMYLCASSEQGANTEAFFGQGTRLTVV.

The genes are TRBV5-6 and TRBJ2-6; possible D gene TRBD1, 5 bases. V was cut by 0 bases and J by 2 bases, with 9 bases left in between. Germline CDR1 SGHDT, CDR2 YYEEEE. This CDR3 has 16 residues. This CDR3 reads CASSLAVGAGANVLTF. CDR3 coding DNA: TGTGCCAGCAGCTTGGCGGTAGGGGCTGGGGCCAACGTCCTGACTTTC.

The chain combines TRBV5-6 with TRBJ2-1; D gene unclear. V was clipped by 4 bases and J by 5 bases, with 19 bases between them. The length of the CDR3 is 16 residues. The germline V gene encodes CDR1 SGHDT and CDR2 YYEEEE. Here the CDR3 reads CASSRPPVRSHNEQFF. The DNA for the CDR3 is TGTGCCAGCAGCCGGCCCCCGGTCCGGAGCCACAATGAGCAGTTCTTC.

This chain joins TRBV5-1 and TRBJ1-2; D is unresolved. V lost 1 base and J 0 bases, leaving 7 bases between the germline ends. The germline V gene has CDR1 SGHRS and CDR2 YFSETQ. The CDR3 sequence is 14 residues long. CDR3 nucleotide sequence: TGCGCCAGCAGCTTGACAGCCGCTAACTATGGCTACACCTTC. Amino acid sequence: CASSLTAANYGYTF.

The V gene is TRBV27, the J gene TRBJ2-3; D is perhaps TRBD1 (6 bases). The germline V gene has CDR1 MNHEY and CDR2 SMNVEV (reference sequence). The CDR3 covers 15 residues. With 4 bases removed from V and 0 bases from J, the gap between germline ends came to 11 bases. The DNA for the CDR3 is TGTGCCAGCAGTTCCACAGGGCGGAGCACAGATACGCAGTATTTT. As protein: CASSSTGRSTDTQYF.

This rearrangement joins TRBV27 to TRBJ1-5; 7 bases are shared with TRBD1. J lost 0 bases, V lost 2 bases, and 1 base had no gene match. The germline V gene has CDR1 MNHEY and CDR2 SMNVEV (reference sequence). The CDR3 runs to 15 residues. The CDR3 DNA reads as TGTGCCAGCAGTTTAGGGACAGATAGCAATCAGCCCCAGCATTTT. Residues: CASSLGTDSNQPQHF.

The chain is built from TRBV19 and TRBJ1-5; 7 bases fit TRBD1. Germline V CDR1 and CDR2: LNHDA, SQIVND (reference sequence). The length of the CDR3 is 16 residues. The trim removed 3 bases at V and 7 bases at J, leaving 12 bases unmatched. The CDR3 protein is CASSIEMGQLGQPQHF. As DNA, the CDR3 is TGTGCCAGTAGTATCGAGATGGGACAGTTGGGACAGCCCCAGCATTTT.

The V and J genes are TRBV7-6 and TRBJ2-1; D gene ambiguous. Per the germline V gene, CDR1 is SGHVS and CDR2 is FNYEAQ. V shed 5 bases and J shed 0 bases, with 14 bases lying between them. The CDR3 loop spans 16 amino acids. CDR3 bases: TGTGCCAGCAGCCCCACCGGCGGTTTCTCCTACAATGAGCAGTTCTTC. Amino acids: CASSPTGGFSYNEQFF.

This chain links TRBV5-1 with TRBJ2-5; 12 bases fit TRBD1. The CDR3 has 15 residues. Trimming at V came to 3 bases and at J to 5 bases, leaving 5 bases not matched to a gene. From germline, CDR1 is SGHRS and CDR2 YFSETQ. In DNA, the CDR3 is TGCGCCAGCAGCTCCGGGACAGGGGGCAGCGAGACCCAGTACTTC. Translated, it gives CASSSGTGGSETQYF.

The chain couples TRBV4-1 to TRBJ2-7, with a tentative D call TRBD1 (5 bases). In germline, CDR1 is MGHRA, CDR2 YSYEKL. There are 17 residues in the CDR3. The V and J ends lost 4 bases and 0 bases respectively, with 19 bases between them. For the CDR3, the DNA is TGCGCCAGCAGCCCCTACCTCGACAGTCTCCGCTCCTACGAGCAGTACGTC. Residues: CASSPYLDSLRSYEQYV.

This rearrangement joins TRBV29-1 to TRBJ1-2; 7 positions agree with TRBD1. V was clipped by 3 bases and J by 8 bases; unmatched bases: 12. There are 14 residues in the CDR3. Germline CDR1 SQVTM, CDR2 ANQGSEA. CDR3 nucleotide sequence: TGCAGCGTTGACCGGGGACAGACTGCGGGGGGCTACACCTTC. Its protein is CSVDRGQTAGGYTF.

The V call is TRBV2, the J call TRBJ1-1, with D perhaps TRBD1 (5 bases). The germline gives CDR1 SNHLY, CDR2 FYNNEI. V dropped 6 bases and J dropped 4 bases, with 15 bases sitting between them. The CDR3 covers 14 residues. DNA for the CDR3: TGTGCCAGCAGCGAGACAGCAGGCGGCACTGAAGCTTTCTTT. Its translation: CASSETAGGTEAFF.

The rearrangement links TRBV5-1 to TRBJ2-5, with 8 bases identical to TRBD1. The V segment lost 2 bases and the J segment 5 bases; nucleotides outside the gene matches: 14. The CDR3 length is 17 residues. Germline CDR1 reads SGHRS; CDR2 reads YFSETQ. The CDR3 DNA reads TGCGCCAGCAGCTTAATCCCGATGACAGGGGTAAAGGAGACCCAGTACTTC. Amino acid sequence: CASSLIPMTGVKETQYF.

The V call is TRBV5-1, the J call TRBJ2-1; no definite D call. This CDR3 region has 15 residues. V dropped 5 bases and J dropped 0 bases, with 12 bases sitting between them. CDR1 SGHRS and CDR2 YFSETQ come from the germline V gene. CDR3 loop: CASSSSAYSYNEQFF. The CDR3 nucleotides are TGCGCCAGCAGTTCTTCAGCGTACTCCTACAATGAGCAGTTCTTC.

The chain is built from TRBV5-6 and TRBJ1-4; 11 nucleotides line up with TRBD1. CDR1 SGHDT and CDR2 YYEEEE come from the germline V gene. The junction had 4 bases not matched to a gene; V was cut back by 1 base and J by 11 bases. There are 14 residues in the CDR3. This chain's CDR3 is CASSLTGQGDKLFF. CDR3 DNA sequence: TGTGCCAGCAGCTTGACGGGACAGGGGGACAAACTGTTTTTT.

For the CDR3, the DNA is TGTGCCAGCAGCTCCGGGGATGGGGGGGCCGGTGAGACCCAGTACTTC. It codes for CASSSGDGGAGETQYF. This chain joins TRBV11-2 and TRBJ2-5; maybe TRBD2 (7 bases). In germline, CDR1 is SGHAT, CDR2 FQNNGV. The CDR3 is 16 amino acids. The V end lost 4 bases, the J end lost 5 bases, and 20 bases lay between the germline ends.

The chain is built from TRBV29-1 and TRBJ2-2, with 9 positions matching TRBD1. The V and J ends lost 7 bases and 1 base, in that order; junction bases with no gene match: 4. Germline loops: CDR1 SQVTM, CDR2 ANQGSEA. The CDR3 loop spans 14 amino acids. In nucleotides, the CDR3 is TGCAGCGCCGGGGACAGGGTGAACACCGGGGAGCTGTTTTTT. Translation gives CSAGDRVNTGELFF.

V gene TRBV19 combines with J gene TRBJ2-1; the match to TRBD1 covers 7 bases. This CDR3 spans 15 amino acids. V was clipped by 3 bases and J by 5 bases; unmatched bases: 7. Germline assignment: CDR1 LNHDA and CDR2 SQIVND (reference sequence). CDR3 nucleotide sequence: TGTGCCAGTAGTATCCTGACAGGGCTGGACAATGAGCAGTTCTTC. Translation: CASSILTGLDNEQFF.

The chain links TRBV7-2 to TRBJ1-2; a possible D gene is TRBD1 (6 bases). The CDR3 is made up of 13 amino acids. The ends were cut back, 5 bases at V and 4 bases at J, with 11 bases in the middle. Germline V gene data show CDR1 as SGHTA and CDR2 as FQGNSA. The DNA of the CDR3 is TGTGCCAGCAGCCCAAGGACAGCCTATGGCTACACCTTC. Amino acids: CASSPRTAYGYTF. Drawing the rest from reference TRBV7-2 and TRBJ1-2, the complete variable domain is GAGVSQSPSNKVTEKGKDVELRCDPISGHTALYWYRQSLGQGLEFLIYFQGNSAPDKSGLPSDRFSAERTGGSVSTLTIQRTQQEDSAVYLCASSPRTAYGYTFGSGTRLTVV.

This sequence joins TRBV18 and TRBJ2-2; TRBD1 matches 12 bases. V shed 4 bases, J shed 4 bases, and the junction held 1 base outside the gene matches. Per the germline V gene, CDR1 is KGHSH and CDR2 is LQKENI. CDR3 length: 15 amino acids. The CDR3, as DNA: TGTGCCAGCTCACGGGGACAGGGGGCCACCGGGGAGCTGTTTTTT. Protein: CASSRGQGATGELFF.

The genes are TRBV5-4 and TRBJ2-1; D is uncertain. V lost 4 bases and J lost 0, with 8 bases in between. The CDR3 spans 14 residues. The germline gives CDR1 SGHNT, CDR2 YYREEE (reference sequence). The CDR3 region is CASSHLGSYNEQFF. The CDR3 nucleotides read TGTGCCAGCAGCCACCTAGGCTCCTACAATGAGCAGTTCTTC.

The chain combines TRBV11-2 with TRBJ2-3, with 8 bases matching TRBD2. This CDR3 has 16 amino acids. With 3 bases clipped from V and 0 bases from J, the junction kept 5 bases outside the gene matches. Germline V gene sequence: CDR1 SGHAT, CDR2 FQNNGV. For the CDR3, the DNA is TGTGCCAGCAGCTTGGTAGCGGGGATTAGCACAGATACGCAGTATTTT. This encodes CASSLVAGISTDTQYF. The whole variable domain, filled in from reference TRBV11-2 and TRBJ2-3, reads EAGVAQSPRYKIIEKRQSVAFWCNPISGHATLYWYQQILGQGPKLLIQFQNNGVVDDSQLPKDRFSAERLKGVDSTLKIQPAKLEDSAVYLCASSLVAGISTDTQYFGPGTRLTVL.

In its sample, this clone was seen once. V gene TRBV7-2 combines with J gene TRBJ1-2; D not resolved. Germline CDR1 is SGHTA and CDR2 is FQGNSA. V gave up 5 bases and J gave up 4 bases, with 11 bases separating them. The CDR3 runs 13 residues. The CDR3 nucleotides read TGTGCCAGCAGCCAGGCCGCGGGCTATGGCTACACCTTC. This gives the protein CASSQAAGYGYTF.

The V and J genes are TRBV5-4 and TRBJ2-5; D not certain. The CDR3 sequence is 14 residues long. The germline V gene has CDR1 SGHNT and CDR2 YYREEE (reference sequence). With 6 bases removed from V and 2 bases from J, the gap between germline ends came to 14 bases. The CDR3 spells CASTQNRRQETQYF. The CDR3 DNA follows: TGTGCCAGCACCCAAAACAGACGTCAAGAGACCCAGTACTTC.

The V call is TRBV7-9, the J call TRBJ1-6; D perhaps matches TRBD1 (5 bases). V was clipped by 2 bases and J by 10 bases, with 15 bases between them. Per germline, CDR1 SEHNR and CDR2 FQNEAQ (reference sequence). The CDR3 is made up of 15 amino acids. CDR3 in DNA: TGTGCCAGCAGCTTAACGGGGACTAGAAACTCACCCCTCCACTTT. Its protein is CASSLTGTRNSPLHF.

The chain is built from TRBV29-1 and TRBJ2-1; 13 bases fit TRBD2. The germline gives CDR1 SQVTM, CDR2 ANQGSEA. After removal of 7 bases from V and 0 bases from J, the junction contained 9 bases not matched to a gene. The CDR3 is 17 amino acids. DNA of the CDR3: TGCAGCGGAGTCGGACTAGCGGGAGAAAGCTCCTACAATGAGCAGTTCTTC. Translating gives CSGVGLAGESSYNEQFF.

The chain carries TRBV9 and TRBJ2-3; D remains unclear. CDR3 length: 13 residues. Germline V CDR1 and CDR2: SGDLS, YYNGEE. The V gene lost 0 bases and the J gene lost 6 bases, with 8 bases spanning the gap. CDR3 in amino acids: CASSVADWDTQYF. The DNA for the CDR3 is TGTGCCAGCAGCGTAGCTGACTGGGATACGCAGTATTTT. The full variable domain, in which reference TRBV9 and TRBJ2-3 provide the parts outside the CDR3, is DSGVTQTPKHLITATGQRVTLRCSPRSGDLSVYWYQQSLDQGLQFLIQYYNGEERAKGNILERFSAQQFPDLHSELNLSSLELGDSALYFCASSVADWDTQYFGPGTRLTVL.